The 13 T cell receptor beta chains presented below share a single source sample, sequenced in a study of T cell repertoires in cytomegalovirus infection. TCRdb called the reads again in MiXCR, with one record for every CDR3 protein. The data show approximately 260,000 distinct CDR3 sequences, with around 20% seen just once and about 21% held by the top ten. Their antigen targets remain unknown. The sequenced sample was cultured PBMCs, obtained from culture after CMV antigen stimulation. The receptors originated from a human donor in good health (CMV status not recorded). Some clones in this sample may be carry-over from other donors' samples.

This chain joins TRBV10-3 and TRBJ1-1; a weak D match, TRBD1 (6 bases). The V end was cut by 2 bases, the J end by 0 bases, with 16 bases between. The CDR3 has 17 amino acids. Germline V gene data show CDR1 as ENHRY and CDR2 as SYGVKD. CDR3 nucleotide sequence: TGTGCCATCAGTGAGCCGGAACAGGGAGCGATGAACACTGAAGCTTTCTTT. Protein: CAISEPEQGAMNTEAFF.

In its sample, this clonotype was seen a few times. The rearrangement uses TRBV7-8 and TRBJ2-1; D is possibly TRBD2 (6 bases). This CDR3 is built from 16 residues. From germline, CDR1 is SGHVS and CDR2 FQNEAQ. V was trimmed by 5 bases and J by 0 bases, leaving 14 bases between them. The CDR3 bases are TGTGCCAGCAGCAAAATCCGGACTAACTCCTACAATGAGCAGTTCTTC. Residues: CASSKIRTNSYNEQFF.

This clonotype appeared many times. DNA of the CDR3: TGTGCCAGCAGCTACTCGGGTTCACCCCTCCACTTT. Translated: CASSYSGSPLHF. The chain has TRBV7-2 and TRBJ1-6; D unclear. Germline-derived CDR1 and CDR2 are SGHTA and FQGNSA. The V end lost 4 bases, the J end lost 9 bases, and 7 bases lay between the germline ends. The CDR3 sequence is 12 residues long. Full variable domain (rest looked up from reference TRBV7-2 and TRBJ1-6): GAGVSQSPSNKVTEKGKDVELRCDPISGHTALYWYRQSLGQGLEFLIYFQGNSAPDKSGLPSDRFSAERTGGSVSTLTIQRTQQEDSAVYLCASSYSGSPLHFGNGTRLTVT.

V is TRBV10-3 and J is TRBJ2-7, with 8 bases fitting TRBD2. The CDR3 has 12 residues. V lost 8 bases and J lost 4; bases outside the gene matches: 4. CDR1 is ENHRY, CDR2 SYGVKD, per germline. The CDR3 loop is CAISAGGYEQYF. In DNA form, the CDR3 reads TGTGCCATCTCGGCGGGGGGTTACGAGCAGTACTTC.

Ten or more counts support this clonotype. The chain recombines TRBV10-3 with TRBJ2-3, with TRBD2 matching over 10 bases. This CDR3 has 15 amino acids. Trimming took 7 bases from V and 2 from J; bases not matched to a gene: 6. The germline CDR1 and CDR2 sequences are ENHRY and SYGVKD. CDR3 region: CAITSGSESTDTQYF. The CDR3, as DNA: TGTGCCATCACTAGCGGGAGTGAGTCCACAGATACGCAGTATTTT.

This clonotype was picked up a small number of times. The genes are TRBV24-1 and TRBJ2-7; 9 bases agree with TRBD2. This CDR3 comprises 21 residues. The germline V gene encodes CDR1 KGHDR and CDR2 SFDVKD. V lost 3 bases and J lost 0; bases outside the gene matches: 20. The CDR3 loop reads CATSDPLGDSGSKFPSYEQYV. The DNA of the CDR3 is TGTGCCACCAGTGATCCGTTGGGTGATAGCGGGAGTAAGTTCCCCTCCTACGAGCAGTACGTC.

At least ten counts were recorded for this clonotype. The rearrangement links TRBV6-2 or TRBV6-3 to TRBJ2-1; the D gene is possibly TRBD2 (5 bases). The CDR3 has 13 amino acids. Trimming removed 7 bases from V and 9 bases from J, with 16 bases in between. The germline V gene has CDR1 MNHEY and CDR2 SVGEGT. DNA of the CDR3: TGTGCCAGCACCGGCCTCTTTCGGGGTGAGCAGTTCTTC. This encodes CASTGLFRGEQFF.

This clonotype turned up a few times. The V call is TRBV19, the J call TRBJ1-2, with D tentatively TRBD1 (6 bases). Trimming stripped 10 bases from V and 5 bases from J, with 17 bases between. The CDR3 runs 13 residues. Germline-derived CDR1 and CDR2 are LNHDA and SQIVND (reference sequence). CDR3 in amino acids: CATNPTGSYGYTF. The CDR3 coding sequence is TGTGCCACAAACCCTACAGGGAGTTATGGCTACACCTTC.

This clonotype appeared many times. The V gene is TRBV7-2, the J gene TRBJ2-7, with TRBD2 matching 9 bases. V lost 1 base, J lost 6 bases, and 10 bases stayed unmatched. CDR1 is SGHTA, CDR2 FQGNSA, per germline. The CDR3 has 16 amino acids. The CDR3 here is CASSLGGIAGVAEQYV. The CDR3 nucleotides read TGTGCCAGCAGCTTAGGGGGGATAGCGGGAGTCGCCGAGCAGTACGTC.

The chain employs TRBV9 and TRBJ2-1; TRBD1 or TRBD2 may be the D gene (5 bases each). The germline V and J ends were trimmed by 4 bases and 5 bases, with 16 bases remaining between them. The CDR3 is 15 amino acids. Germline V gives CDR1 SGDLS, CDR2 YYNGEE. In DNA, the CDR3 is TGTGCCAGCAGCCCCGGGACCCTCGGGCACAATGAGCAGTTCTTC. It translates to CASSPGTLGHNEQFF.

The table lists this clonotype with a few counts. The V call is TRBV6-6, the J call TRBJ2-7, with 9 bases that match TRBD2. Losses at the gene ends were 7 bases for V and 0 bases for J; bases not matched to a gene: 7. The CDR3 spans 15 residues. Germline V CDR1 and CDR2: MNHNY, SVGAGI (reference sequence). The CDR3 sequence: CASMLAGTRSYEQYF. The CDR3 DNA reads TGTGCCAGCATGCTAGCGGGAACCCGCTCCTACGAGCAGTACTTC.

The chain uses TRBV6-2 or TRBV6-3 and TRBJ2-1; 8 positions match TRBD2. Unmatched junction bases numbered 6, after V lost 3 bases and J lost 2 bases. This CDR3 comprises 16 residues. The germline V gene has CDR1 MNHEY and CDR2 SVGEGT. Here the CDR3 reads CASSYGRLATYNEQFF. The CDR3 nucleotides are TGTGCCAGCAGTTATGGAAGACTAGCGACCTACAATGAGCAGTTCTTC.

The chain joins TRBV11-2 to TRBJ1-5, with a weak D call TRBD1 (5 bases). V lost 11 bases to trimming and J lost 3 bases, with 14 bases between them. The CDR3 covers 13 residues. Germline-derived CDR1 and CDR2 are SGHAT and FQNNGV. Written as DNA, the CDR3 is TGTGCCCCCCGGAGGGGTAACAATCAGCCCCAGCATTTT. Residues: CAPRRGNNQPQHF.